This T cell receptor beta chain was captured in a study of PD-1 blockade in classical Hodgkin lymphoma. Time point noted: cycle 4 day 1 (C4D1), after 5 to 7 weeks of nivolumab. Every patient was affected by relapse after autologous stem cell transplantation, while exposure to brentuximab vedotin was not uniform. Researchers used magnetic negative selection to pull out pure CD4+ T cells from thawed PBMCs. Best overall response was complete response, partial response or progressive disease in these relapsed/refractory classical Hodgkin lymphoma patients. The V segment lost 0 bases and the J segment 2 bases; nucleotides outside the gene matches: 5. CDR3 length: 17 amino acids. The germline CDR1 and CDR2 sequences are SGHRS and YFSETQ. Clones were read by immunoSEQ multiplex PCR, and TCRdb kept only the in-frame ones, dropping some. This sample has about 30,000 clones, with roughly nine tenths found just once.

The sequence was collected from a human donor with classical Hodgkin lymphoma. The sequencing here drew on CD4+ T cells from blood, taken before the fourth cycle of nivolumab. The V and J genes are TRBV5-1 and TRBJ1-4, with 9 bases lining up with TRBD1. The DNA for the CDR3 is TGCGCCAGCAGCTTGGGAGGACAGGGGATCACTAATGAAAAACTGTTTTTT. The encoded protein is CASSLGGQGITNEKLFF.